These 25 T cell receptor beta chains were sequenced from one sample in a study of blood T cell repertoires in COVID-19. TCRdb's table, derived via immunoSEQ multiplex PCR, lists solely in-frame clones and lacks some. The sample carries roughly 250,000 clones, 80% to 90% recorded once. Sequenced sample: PBMCs or T cells enriched from blood (not recorded which). The source of these receptors is a woman in her twenties or thirties who had recovered from COVID-19.

This chain links TRBV19 with TRBJ1-6, with 7 bases fitting TRBD1. The CDR3 runs to 18 residues. Germline CDR1 reads LNHDA; CDR2 reads SQIVND (reference sequence). Germline trimming cut 7 bases from V and 0 bases from J; bases unmatched to any gene: 12. CDR3 sequence (DNA): TGTGCCAGTACCGCAGGGACAGCCTTAAGCTCCTATAATTCACCCCTCCACTTT. Its protein product is CASTAGTALSSYNSPLHF. The entire variable domain, with the rest obtained from reference TRBV19 and TRBJ1-6, is as follows: DGGITQSPKYLFRKEGQNVTLSCEQNLNHDAMYWYRQDPGQGLRLIYYSQIVNDFQKGDIAEGYSVSREKKESFPLTVTSAQKNPTAFYLCASTAGTALSSYNSPLHFGNGTRLTVT.

J is TRBJ1-5 and V is TRBV15, with unresolved D. Trimming took 11 bases from V and 3 from J, leaving 11 bases between them. Germline values: CDR1 LNHNV, CDR2 YYDKDF (reference sequence). There are 12 residues in the CDR3. The CDR3 DNA reads as TGTGCCGCCGGGAGATTCAATCAGCCCCAGCATTTT. Translating it yields CAAGRFNQPQHF.

The chain carries TRBV27 and TRBJ2-7; D is perhaps TRBD1 (6 bases). This CDR3 contains 14 residues. Germline V lookup: CDR1 MNHEY, CDR2 SMNVEV (reference sequence). The ends were cut back, 3 bases at V and 4 bases at J, with 13 bases in the middle. CDR3 nucleotide sequence: TGTGCCAGCAGTTTTGGGTACAGGGCTTACGAGCAGTACTTC. Amino acid sequence: CASSFGYRAYEQYF.

The chain's CDR3 is CASSSTVYEQYF. The CDR3 DNA is TGTGCCAGCAGCTCGACAGTCTACGAGCAGTACTTC. The genes are TRBV7-9 and TRBJ2-7; TRBD1 is a possible D gene (5 bases). The CDR3 runs 12 residues. Trimming stripped 4 bases from V and 3 bases from J, with 7 bases between. Germline CDR1 reads SEHNR; CDR2 reads FQNEAQ (reference sequence).

This sequence joins TRBV19 and TRBJ2-3, with 10 bases identical to TRBD1. After removal of 5 bases from V and 1 base from J, the junction contained 12 bases not matched to a gene. The CDR3 spans 18 residues. Germline V gene sequence: CDR1 LNHDA, CDR2 SQIVND (reference sequence). CDR3 DNA: TGTGCCAGTAGTGCCGACAGGGGGCTGGGTTGGGGCACAGATACGCAGTATTTT. It specifies CASSADRGLGWGTDTQYF.

V gene TRBV7-9 combines with J gene TRBJ2-7; a possible D gene is TRBD2 (5 bases). Between the trimmed V and J ends, which lost 5 bases and 6 bases, there was a span of 11 bases. CDR3 size: 12 residues. Germline V CDR1 and CDR2: SEHNR, FQNEAQ (reference sequence). The CDR3 here is CASSAGRGEQYF. In DNA form, the CDR3 reads TGTGCCAGCAGCGCGGGCCGAGGCGAGCAGTACTTC.

CDR3 amino acids: CASSTGLGTYNEQFF. CDR3 nucleotide sequence: TGTGCCAGTAGTACAGGGTTAGGAACCTACAATGAGCAGTTCTTC. The chain couples TRBV19 to TRBJ2-1; TRBD1 is a possible D gene (5 bases). This CDR3 comprises 15 residues. Germline V gene data show CDR1 as LNHDA and CDR2 as SQIVND (reference sequence). V dropped 4 bases and J dropped 2 bases, with 12 bases sitting between them. Full variable domain (remainder filled in from reference TRBV19 and TRBJ2-1): DGGITQSPKYLFRKEGQNVTLSCEQNLNHDAMYWYRQDPGQGLRLIYYSQIVNDFQKGDIAEGYSVSREKKESFPLTVTSAQKNPTAFYLCASSTGLGTYNEQFFGPGTRLTVL.

V gene TRBV11-3 combines with J gene TRBJ2-1; 14 bases are shared with TRBD2. Trimming at V came to 5 bases and at J to 8 bases, leaving 8 bases not matched to a gene. The CDR3 is 16 amino acids. Germline V gene sequence: CDR1 SGHNT, CDR2 YENEEA. The CDR3 here is CASSKTSGGAGDEQFF. CDR3 DNA sequence: TGTGCCAGCAGCAAGACTAGCGGGGGGGCCGGGGATGAGCAGTTCTTC. The full variable domain, completed using reference TRBV11-3 and TRBJ2-1, is EAGVVQSPRYKIIEKKQPVAFWCNPISGHNTLYWYLQNLGQGPELLIRYENEEAVDDSQLPKDRFSAERLKGVDSTLKIQPAELGDSAVYLCASSKTSGGAGDEQFFGPGTRLTVL.

The chain carries TRBV5-5 and TRBJ2-1; 14 positions agree with TRBD2. Losses at the gene ends were 4 bases for V and 4 bases for J; bases not matched to a gene: 7. The germline V gene has CDR1 SGHKS and CDR2 YYEKEE (reference sequence). This CDR3 is 17 amino acids long. The CDR3, as DNA: TGTGCCAGCAGCCGAGGGACTAGCGGGAGTAGGTACAATGAGCAGTTCTTC. Amino acid sequence: CASSRGTSGSRYNEQFF.

The V and J genes are TRBV30 and TRBJ1-2; D gene uncertain. V was trimmed by 6 bases and J by 1 base, leaving 6 bases between them. Germline CDR1 reads GTSNPN; CDR2 reads SVGIG (reference sequence). The CDR3 has 11 residues. The CDR3 DNA is TGTGCCTGTCCCGGTAACTATGGCTACACCTTC. Translating it yields CACPGNYGYTF.

The chain has TRBV2 and TRBJ1-5; perhaps TRBD1 as D (6 bases). V gave up 3 bases and J gave up 4 bases, with 10 bases separating them. Germline V gene sequence: CDR1 SNHLY, CDR2 FYNNEI. The CDR3 runs to 14 residues. The CDR3 reads CASSEGTPNQPQHF. For the CDR3, the DNA is TGTGCCAGCAGTGAGGGGACACCAAATCAGCCCCAGCATTTT.

The chain joins TRBV3-1 (or the pseudogene TRBV3-2) to TRBJ2-7, with TRBD1 matching 8 bases. In germline, CDR1 is LGHDT, CDR2 YNNKEL (reference sequence). CDR3 length: 19 amino acids. J was trimmed by 0 bases and V by 0 bases; bases with no gene match: 13. In DNA form, the CDR3 reads TGTGCCAGCAGCCAAGATCTCAGACTTCAGGGACAGGTCTCCTACGAGCAGTACTTC. Translated: CASSQDLRLQGQVSYEQYF.

This chain connects TRBV24-1 to TRBJ2-1; 8 bases fit TRBD1. The V segment lost 4 bases and the J segment 0 bases; nucleotides outside the gene matches: 4. CDR3 length: 16 amino acids. CDR1 and CDR2 from the germline V gene are KGHDR and SFDVKD. The CDR3 DNA reads as TGTGCCACCAGTGAAACAGGGGGGTTCTCCTACAATGAGCAGTTCTTC. As protein: CATSETGGFSYNEQFF.

The J gene is TRBJ2-7, the V gene TRBV5-6, with TRBD1 identical over 9 bases. This CDR3 spans 13 amino acids. V gave up 4 bases and J gave up 5 bases; unmatched junction bases: 4. Germline V CDR1 and CDR2: SGHDT, YYEEEE. The CDR3 region is CASSRTGGHEQYF. The CDR3 nucleotides read TGTGCCAGCAGCCGAACAGGGGGCCACGAGCAGTACTTC.

This chain links TRBV29-1 with TRBJ1-5, with unresolved D. The ends were cut back, 7 bases at V and 3 bases at J, with 13 bases in the middle. The length of the CDR3 is 13 residues. CDR1 and CDR2 (germline): SQVTM, ANQGSEA. CDR3 loop: CSAEVGNNQPQHF. As DNA, the CDR3 is TGCAGCGCCGAGGTGGGTAACAATCAGCCCCAGCATTTT.

The chain links TRBV19 to TRBJ2-7; TRBD1 agrees at 7 bases. J gave up 5 bases and V 4 bases, and 5 bases lay outside the gene matches. Germline V lookup: CDR1 LNHDA, CDR2 SQIVND (reference sequence). The CDR3 runs 13 residues. The chain's CDR3 is CASSNLGQNEQYF. The CDR3 DNA reads as TGTGCCAGTAGTAACCTGGGACAGAACGAGCAGTACTTC.

The chain has TRBV28 and TRBJ1-6, with a weak D call TRBD1 (6 bases). The CDR3 extends over 19 amino acids. The V end was cut by 5 bases, the J end by 7 bases, with 27 bases between. Per germline, CDR1 MDHEN and CDR2 SYDVKM. CDR3 region: CASSPRQVWWRALNSPLHF. The CDR3 coding sequence is TGTGCCAGCAGTCCCCGACAGGTCTGGTGGCGCGCCCTGAATTCACCCCTCCACTTT.

The chain carries TRBV2 and TRBJ1-6, with D maybe TRBD1 (6 bases). The V and J ends lost 10 bases and 9 bases respectively, with 16 bases between them. CDR1 and CDR2 (germline): SNHLY, FYNNEI. The length of the CDR3 is 13 residues. The CDR3, as DNA: TGTGCCACGAAAGCAGGGGTTGGTTCACCCCTCCACTTT. This encodes CATKAGVGSPLHF.

The rearrangement links TRBV20-1 to TRBJ2-3; D possibly corresponds to TRBD2 (6 bases). This CDR3 contains 12 residues. Germline-derived CDR1 and CDR2 are DFQATT and SNEGSKA (reference sequence). Trimming removed 3 bases from V and 14 bases from J, with 18 bases in between. CDR3 sequence reads: CSASLEGYVPYF. The CDR3 DNA sequence: TGCAGTGCTAGTTTGGAGGGATACGTGCCGTATTTT.

V gene TRBV27 combines with J gene TRBJ1-2; no reliable D call. Trimming pared 0 bases from V and 4 bases from J, leaving 18 bases between. Germline loops: CDR1 MNHEY, CDR2 SMNVEV (reference sequence). CDR3 size: 17 residues. The CDR3 loop is CASSLSDSTLRVYGYTF. The CDR3, as DNA: TGTGCCAGCAGTTTATCTGACTCAACCCTTCGGGTCTATGGCTACACCTTC.

This chain joins TRBV7-9 and TRBJ1-4, with D hard to call. This CDR3 comprises 14 residues. Trimming shortened V by 5 bases and J by 3 bases, and 10 bases separated the two germline ends. In germline, CDR1 is SEHNR, CDR2 FQNEAQ (reference sequence). The CDR3 loop is CASSPMNSNEKLFF. CDR3 sequence (DNA): TGTGCCAGCAGCCCCATGAACTCTAATGAAAAACTGTTTTTT.

This sequence joins TRBV28 and TRBJ2-3; TRBD1 might be the D (6 bases). CDR1 is MDHEN and CDR2 is SYDVKM in the germline V gene. This CDR3 comprises 16 residues. Trimming took off 2 bases at V and 1 base at J, with 13 bases between the two ends. This chain's CDR3 is CASSLQGPGGTDTQYF. CDR3 DNA sequence: TGTGCCAGCAGTTTACAGGGGCCGGGCGGCACAGATACGCAGTATTTT.

The chain couples TRBV6-6 to TRBJ2-1, with unresolved D. Germline values: CDR1 MNHNY, CDR2 SVGAGI (reference sequence). This CDR3 comprises 12 residues. V lost 4 bases and J 7 bases, leaving 8 bases between the germline ends. CDR3 nucleotide sequence: TGTGCCAGCAGTTCCTCCCCTAATGAGCAGTTCTTC. This codes for CASSSSPNEQFF.

This clone was detected once. V and J are TRBV7-2 and TRBJ2-7; tentative D call: TRBD2 (5 bases). The CDR3 runs 15 residues. Trimming cost V 3 bases and J 3 bases, with 15 bases left between them. From germline, CDR1 is SGHTA and CDR2 FQGNSA. The CDR3 sequence is CASSLEGRTSYEQYF. The DNA for the CDR3 is TGTGCCAGCAGCTTGGAAGGACGCACTAGCTACGAGCAGTACTTC.

The gene calls are TRBV28 and TRBJ1-5, with D perhaps TRBD1 (5 bases). The CDR3 length is 11 residues. CDR1 MDHEN and CDR2 SYDVKM come from the germline V gene. The germline V and J ends were trimmed by 2 bases and 11 bases, with 7 bases remaining between them. CDR3 coding DNA: TGTGCCAGCAGTTTACGGGGGGCCCAGCATTTT. Its protein is CASSLRGAQHF.